The clone carrying this TCR beta chain was recorded many times. Antigen specificity is unknown. The data were obtained in a study of response to subunit inactivated influenza vaccine. With 5 bases clipped from V and 7 bases from J, the junction kept 5 bases outside the gene matches. The CDR3 extends over 13 amino acids. The V gene's germline CDR1 is MDHEN and CDR2 SYDVKM. Study conclusions and caveats: Authors suggested seasonal influenza vaccinations each recruit few new T cells.

TCRdb independently ran MiXCR on the RT-PCR reads; one entry per CDR3 protein. The sample yields 800,000 or so distinct CDR3 sequences, less than 25% seen once. The specimen was PBMCs from blood, collected approximately 5 days after vaccination. This sequence joins TRBV28 and TRBJ2-1; 7 positions match TRBD2. The sequence was obtained from a man over 45 who received an inactivated influenza vaccine. CDR3: CASSRASGNEQFF. Here the CDR3 DNA reads TGTGCCAGCAGTCGGGCTAGCGGAAATGAGCAGTTCTTC.